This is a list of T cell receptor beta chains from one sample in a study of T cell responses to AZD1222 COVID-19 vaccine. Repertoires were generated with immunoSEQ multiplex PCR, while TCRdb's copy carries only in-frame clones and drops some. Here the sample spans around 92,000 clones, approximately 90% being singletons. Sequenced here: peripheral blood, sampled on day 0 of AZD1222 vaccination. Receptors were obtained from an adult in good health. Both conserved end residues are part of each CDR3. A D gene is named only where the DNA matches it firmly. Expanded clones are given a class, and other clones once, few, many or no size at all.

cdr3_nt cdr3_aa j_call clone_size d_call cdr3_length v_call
TGTGCTAGTGGTTCCGACAGGGGGTTCAATTCACCCCTCCACTTT CASGSDRGFNSPLHF TRBJ1-6 - TRBD1 15 TRBV12-5
TGCGCCAGCAGCTACGGGACAGGCTATGGCTACACCTTC CASSYGTGYGYTF TRBJ1-2 - TRBD1 13 TRBV5-1
TGTGCCAGCAGCTTAGCCCGGGTTCAGCGGGAGGGTGAGTTCTTC CASSLARVQREGEFF TRBJ2-1 - TRBD2 15 TRBV7-8
TGTGCCAGCAGTTACGGGGGCCTGGAAACTAATGAAAAACTGTTTTTT CASSYGGLETNEKLFF TRBJ1-4 - - 16 TRBV6-5
TGTGCCAGTCTCCAGGGAAGGAGCTCCTACGAGCAGTACTTC CASLQGRSSYEQYF TRBJ2-7 once - 14 TRBV6-5
TGTGCCAGCAGTGAAGCTGGGCATCGGCTTAGGCCCCAGCATTTT CASSEAGHRLRPQHF TRBJ1-5 once - 15 TRBV2
TGTGCCAGCAGCTTTGGTAAGATTACGAACACTGAAGCTTTCTTT CASSFGKITNTEAFF TRBJ1-1 once - 15 TRBV7-3
TGTGCCAGCAGCACTAGCGGGGGGAGGAACACCGGGGAGCTGTTTTTT CASSTSGGRNTGELFF TRBJ2-2 few TRBD2 16 TRBV4-2
TGTGCCAGCACCCGACATGAAAACTATGGCTACACCTTC CASTRHENYGYTF TRBJ1-2 - - 13 TRBV6-5
TGTGCCAGCAGCCAAGGACAGGTGGGGACAGATACGCAGTATTTT CASSQGQVGTDTQYF TRBJ2-3 - - 15 TRBV4-2
TGTGCCAGCAGTTACTCTCGGCGGCAAGAGACCCAGTACTTC CASSYSRRQETQYF TRBJ2-5 once - 14 TRBV6-5
TGTGCCAGCAGTTACAATATTGGGCGCAGCAGATACTTC CASSYNIGRSRYF TRBJ2-7 - - 13 TRBV6-2/TRBV6-3
TGTGCCAGCAGTTGGTCGAGGAACACTGAAGCTTTCTTT CASSWSRNTEAFF TRBJ1-1 - - 13 TRBV12-3/TRBV12-4
TGTGCCAGCAGTTTATACCGGCCGGGGGGCCTTCCCTCAACTAATGAAAAACTGTTTTTT CASSLYRPGGLPSTNEKLFF TRBJ1-4 - - 20 TRBV28
TGTGCCAGCAGCTCTCCGGGACAGGACTCCTACAATGAGCAGTTCTTC CASSSPGQDSYNEQFF TRBJ2-1 - TRBD1 16 TRBV7-3
TGCGCCAGCAGCTCAGGACAGGGGGAGGATGGCTACACCTTC CASSSGQGEDGYTF TRBJ1-2 - TRBD1 14 TRBV5-1
TGTGCCAGCAGCTTGGCTAGGGGACCCATCTATGGCTACACCTTC CASSLARGPIYGYTF TRBJ1-2 - - 15 TRBV5-8
TGTGCCATCAGTGAGTCGAGGGGAAACACCATATATTTT CAISESRGNTIYF TRBJ1-3 - - 13 TRBV10-3
TGTGCCAGCAGTTACAAAACGGCGACCCAAAAACTGTTTTTT CASSYKTATQKLFF TRBJ1-4 - - 14 TRBV6-5
TGTGCCAGCAGCCAAACCGGGCCCTACGCCGAGCAGTACTTC CASSQTGPYAEQYF TRBJ2-7 - - 14 TRBV4-2
TGTGCCAGCAGTCTCGCCGGGACTATAAACAATGAGCAGTTCTTC CASSLAGTINNEQFF TRBJ2-1 - TRBD2 15 TRBV11-3
TGTGCCATCAGTGCCGCGACAGGGAAGGACTATGGCTACACCTTC CAISAATGKDYGYTF TRBJ1-2 - TRBD1 15 TRBV10-3
TGTGCCAGCAGCTTAGGAACAGGTCCGTTCTATGGCTACACCTTC CASSLGTGPFYGYTF TRBJ1-2 - - 15 TRBV5-8
TGTGCCAGCAGGGATCCCAATCAGCCCCAGCATTTT CASRDPNQPQHF TRBJ1-5 - - 12 TRBV2
TGTGCCAGCAGCCAAGACCACCTTCGGGAGCAGTACTTC CASSQDHLREQYF TRBJ2-7 once - 13 TRBV3-1/TRBV3-2
TGTGCCACCAGCAGAGAATCCGGGGGGGCCTACGAGCAGTACTTC CATSRESGGAYEQYF TRBJ2-7 few TRBD2 15 TRBV15
TGTGCCAGCAGCTTGCGAAGGCGTGAAGCTTTCTTT CASSLRRREAFF TRBJ1-1 - - 12 TRBV5-6
TGCGCCAGCAGCCAAGATGGGCAGGGGCCATTCTATGGCTACACCTTC CASSQDGQGPFYGYTF TRBJ1-2 - - 16 TRBV4-3
TGTGCCAGCAGGTATCTAGTGCAGGTAAAGGAAAAACTGTTTTTT CASRYLVQVKEKLFF TRBJ1-4 - - 15 TRBV19
TGTGCCAGCAGTTTCTCAGGGGGTGCCTACGAGCAGTACTTC CASSFSGGAYEQYF TRBJ2-7 - TRBD1 14 TRBV6-5
TGTGCCAGTAGTATGCTAGCGGAATCCTACGAGCAGTACTTC CASSMLAESYEQYF TRBJ2-7 - TRBD2 14 TRBV19
TGCGCCAGCAGCTTCGCCTACTCGACCTACAATGAGCAGTTCTTC CASSFAYSTYNEQFF TRBJ2-1 - - 15 TRBV5-1
TGTGCCAGCAGCGGGGGACAGGGATGGAATTCACCCCTCCACTTT CASSGGQGWNSPLHF TRBJ1-6 - TRBD1 15 TRBV9
TGTGCCAGCAGCTCCCTTGTCTACCGGGGTGGGCTAAGGACTGAAGCTTTCTTT CASSSLVYRGGLRTEAFF TRBJ1-1 - - 18 TRBV7-3
TGTGCCAGCAGCGCAAATACAGCTAACTATGGCTACACCTTC CASSANTANYGYTF TRBJ1-2 - - 14 TRBV9
TGTGCCAGCAGCAAAGGGGGCTACGAGCAGTACTTC CASSKGGYEQYF TRBJ2-7 - - 12 TRBV21-1
TGTGCCAGCAGCCAGACAGGGGGCGGGTCCTACGAGCAGTACTTC CASSQTGGGSYEQYF TRBJ2-7 - TRBD1 15 TRBV3-1/TRBV3-2
TGTGCCAGCAGCTTAAGGCAGGGGGCGTACACTGAAGCTTTCTTT CASSLRQGAYTEAFF TRBJ1-1 - TRBD1 15 TRBV7-3
TGCAGCGCTGTCCGGGACCCCAACACTGAAGCTTTCTTT CSAVRDPNTEAFF TRBJ1-1 - - 13 TRBV29-1
TGCAGTGCTAGTGGGGCCCGGGGATCGGGTACTGAAGCTTTCTTT CSASGARGSGTEAFF TRBJ1-1 - - 15 TRBV20-1
TGTGCCAGCAGCCCCCGGGGGGGACAGAACTATGGCTACACCTTC CASSPRGGQNYGYTF TRBJ1-2 - TRBD1 15 TRBV9